This TCR beta chain was recorded in a study of regulatory T cells in long-lasting Graves disease (dated by TCRdb to about 2021). Study-level background: Persistent Graves' disease meant more than 5 years of antithyroid drug treatment with TSH receptor autoantibodies that stayed positive. The study took place in China and was registered as a clinical trial. TCR sequencing covered around 13 persistent and roughly 20 newly diagnosed Graves' disease patients, around 35 samples in total. Persistent Graves' disease patients were compared with newly diagnosed Graves' disease patients by peripheral blood TCR sequencing and RNA sequencing. Persistent Graves' disease patients in the clinical cohort had taken antithyroid drugs for 9 to 11 years on average.

Preparation of the library involved multiplex PCR. For sequencing, an Illumina HiSeq 4000 was employed. CDR3 regions were amplified by Arm-PCR with iRepertoire HTBI primers to construct TCR beta libraries. Before sequencing, the PCR products went through gel purification. As for how the authors treated the data: A total of around 59 TRBV and 14 TRBJ segments were identified across samples and were used for gene usage analysis of CDR3 amino acid clonotypes. COPE and FqMerger were used to merge filtered high-quality paired reads into contigs. BLAST was used to align contigs to IMGT TRBV, TRBD and TRBJ reference genes, with CDR3 defined following IMGT. Clonotypes above 0.1% frequency were classified as highly expanded clones. Shannon entropy served as the measure of repertoire diversity, while the Gini coefficient captured V-J evenness. A clonotype found in more than one individual was treated as public. TCRdb ran its own pipeline on the public reads, namely fastp trimming at Q25 and MiXCR clone calling, and kept in-frame beta chains. Identical CDR3 proteins give one entry, which carries the most common genes and DNA. Here the V and J calls rest on TCRdb's processing, not on the authors' analysis. In all, the sample holds hundreds of thousands of distinct CDR3 sequences, and approximately 22% of those were seen once. The ten top clones hold about 13% of the sample.

General conclusions and limits of the study: Only the TCR beta chain was sequenced and analyzed. Compared with newly diagnosed patients, persistent Graves' disease patients had lower TCR Shannon entropy and fewer highly expanded clones, which suggests clonal expansion. Preferential use of TRBV28, TRBJ1-2 and TRBJ2-5 was observed in persistent disease, whereas TRBV20-1 and TRBJ2-1 were favored in newly diagnosed disease. Peripheral blood alone was examined, since thyroid tissue, which constituted the primary lesion, could not be accessed. More public clonotypes were shared among persistent patients (2,741) than among newly diagnosed patients (roughly 1,000). The small sample size was acknowledged by the authors as a limitation that may reduce accuracy.

Remarks on this clonotype: Its target antigen remains unknown. It has no much larger one-base neighbor in the sample; base qualities were not kept.

The CDR3, cysteine through phenylalanine, is 19 amino acids long. CDR3 DNA is the only sequence kept; it has 57 bases, read in frame from the first base. The CDR1 and CDR2 encoded by the germline V gene (reference sequence) are PRHDT and FYEKMQ. Trimmed from V: 4 bases; trimmed from J: 1 base; junction bases lacking a gene match: 13. The time point label of this sample denotes: persistent/refractory GD, antithyroid drugs over 5 years with positive TRAb. For both TCR sequencing and RNA sequencing, RNA was extracted from PBMCs in TRIzol. The diagnosis of Graves' disease followed American Thyroid Association guidelines. Patients for the study were recruited at an endocrinology department in Xi'an, China. Each patient gave 9 to 10 milliliters of peripheral blood, collected in an EDTA anticoagulant tube. Ficoll Paque Plus density gradient separation was used to isolate PBMCs, and no additional T cell sorting was done. An Agilent 2100 Bioanalyzer and agarose gel were used to assess RNA quality, and a NanoDrop 2000 was used to measure RNA concentration.

The sequence is built from TRBV13 and TRBJ2-1; 10 bases in between match TRBD1. The sequence came from a female donor with Graves disease. The sequencing here drew on peripheral blood mononuclear cells (PBMCs), taken when the disease was refractory, from a patient treated with antithyroid drugs. CDR3 loop: CASSSQLSTGGGSYNEQFF. At the DNA level, the sequence is TGTGCCAGCAGCTCCCAGCTATCGACAGGGGGCGGATCCTACAATGAGCAGTTCTTC. The full variable domain, with segments outside the CDR3 supplied by the reference TRBV13 and TRBJ2-1 proteins, appears as AAGVIQSPRHLIKEKRETATLKCYPIPRHDTVYWYQQGPGQDPQFLISFYEKMQSDKGSIPDRFSAQQFSDYHSELNMSSLELGDSALYFCASSSQLSTGGGSYNEQFFGPGTRLTVL.